The rows below give T cell receptor beta chains drawn from one sample of a study of blood T cell repertoires in COVID-19. TCRdb keeps only in-frame clones here, not all; method: immunoSEQ multiplex PCR. This table has more than 300,000 clones, roughly 89% appearing once. Sequenced: PBMCs or T cells enriched from blood (not recorded which). These receptors were obtained from a young woman who had recovered from COVID-19. Each CDR3 is given with its conserved first and last residue. Fields, in order: J gene, CDR3 length, clone size, V gene, D gene, CDR3 protein, CDR3 DNA. The D gene is left open where the match is weak. Clone size is stated in some rows and not others, as once, few, many or a class when expanded.

J: TRBJ1-6
length: 14
size: -
V: TRBV19
D: -
CDR3: CASSPSNPGLPLHF
DNA: TGTGCCAGTAGTCCTTCGAACCCGGGTCTACCCCTCCACTTT

J: TRBJ1-6
length: 15
size: -
V: TRBV5-1
D: -
CDR3: CASSLGNSYNSPLHF
DNA: TGCGCCAGCAGCTTGGGTAACAGCTATAATTCACCCCTCCACTTT

J: TRBJ2-2
length: 19
size: -
V: TRBV29-1
D: TRBD2
CDR3: CSVEFVRASGSDNTGELFF
DNA: TGCAGCGTTGAATTTGTGAGAGCTAGCGGGAGTGATAACACCGGGGAGCTGTTTTTT

J: TRBJ2-1
length: 11
size: -
V: TRBV20-1
D: -
CDR3: CRLVGNNEQFF
DNA: TGCAGGCTTGTCGGGAACAATGAGCAGTTCTTC

J: TRBJ2-1
length: 14
size: -
V: TRBV11-3
D: TRBD2
CDR3: CASKLGGDYNEQFF
DNA: TGTGCCTCTAAACTCGGGGGGGATTACAATGAGCAGTTCTTC

J: TRBJ2-1
length: 13
size: -
V: TRBV2
D: -
CDR3: CASRAGGSNEQFF
DNA: TGTGCCAGCAGGGCAGGGGGGAGCAATGAGCAGTTCTTC

J: TRBJ1-3
length: 14
size: -
V: TRBV7-9
D: -
CDR3: CASSGGGEGNTIYF
DNA: TGTGCCAGCAGCGGCGGGGGGGAAGGAAACACCATATATTTT

J: TRBJ1-2
length: 14
size: -
V: TRBV19
D: TRBD1
CDR3: CASKGTGGNYGYTF
DNA: TGTGCCAGTAAAGGGACAGGAGGTAACTATGGCTACACCTTC

J: TRBJ1-2
length: 15
size: once
V: TRBV9
D: TRBD1
CDR3: CASSAGGDRVVRYTF
DNA: TGTGCCAGCAGCGCTGGGGGCGACAGGGTAGTTCGCTACACCTTC

J: TRBJ1-4
length: 13
size: -
V: TRBV7-9
D: -
CDR3: CASNRRGGEKLFF
DNA: TGTGCCAGCAACCGGAGGGGGGGTGAAAAACTGTTTTTT

J: TRBJ1-1
length: 16
size: many
V: TRBV4-2
D: -
CDR3: CASSQGPLTENTEAFF
DNA: TGTGCCAGCAGCCAAGGACCATTGACAGAGAACACTGAAGCTTTCTTT

J: TRBJ1-2
length: 14
size: -
V: TRBV27
D: -
CDR3: CASSSSDSNYGYTF
DNA: TGTGCCAGCAGTTCTTCAGACAGCAACTATGGCTACACCTTC

J: TRBJ2-7
length: 17
size: -
V: TRBV18
D: TRBD2
CDR3: CASSPEASGRARDEQYF
DNA: TGTGCCAGCTCACCGGAGGCTAGCGGGAGGGCCCGGGACGAGCAGTACTTC

J: TRBJ1-2
length: 13
size: -
V: TRBV7-9
D: -
CDR3: CASSLGLEQGYTF
DNA: TGTGCCAGCAGCTTAGGGCTCGAACAGGGCTACACCTTC

J: TRBJ1-2
length: 14
size: -
V: TRBV6-5
D: TRBD1
CDR3: CAAARDRDNYGYTF
DNA: TGTGCCGCCGCGCGGGACAGAGACAACTATGGCTACACCTTC

J: TRBJ2-7
length: 18
size: -
V: TRBV28
D: TRBD2
CDR3: CASSLRGHSTSGTYEQYF
DNA: TGTGCCAGCAGTCTAAGGGGACATTCGACTAGCGGGACTTACGAGCAGTACTTC

J: TRBJ1-2
length: 15
size: -
V: TRBV7-3
D: TRBD1
CDR3: CASSETGEEMSGYTF
DNA: TGTGCCAGCAGCGAAACAGGGGAGGAAATGAGTGGCTACACCTTC

J: TRBJ1-2
length: 13
size: -
V: TRBV12-3/TRBV12-4
D: -
CDR3: CASSYRVNYGYTF
DNA: TGTGCCAGCAGTTACAGGGTAAACTATGGCTACACCTTC

J: TRBJ1-1
length: 15
size: once
V: TRBV4-2
D: TRBD1
CDR3: CASSPTGTGDSEAFF
DNA: TGTGCCAGCAGCCCCACCGGGACAGGGGATTCTGAAGCTTTCTTT

J: TRBJ1-5
length: 16
size: -
V: TRBV5-1
D: -
CDR3: CASSLAPGSSNQPQHF
DNA: TGCGCCAGCAGCTTGGCCCCGGGGTCGAGCAATCAGCCCCAGCATTTT

J: TRBJ1-2
length: 14
size: once
V: TRBV28
D: -
CDR3: CASSPHDSPYGYTF
DNA: TGTGCCAGCAGTCCCCATGACTCACCCTATGGCTACACCTTC

J: TRBJ2-1
length: 12
size: -
V: TRBV10-1
D: -
CDR3: CASSEFGEGQFF
DNA: TGCGCCAGCAGTGAGTTTGGAGAGGGGCAGTTCTTC

J: TRBJ2-5
length: 13
size: -
V: TRBV5-1
D: -
CDR3: CASSLGAEETQYF
DNA: TGCGCCAGCAGCTTGGGGGCTGAAGAGACCCAGTACTTC

J: TRBJ2-1
length: 13
size: few
V: TRBV6-2/TRBV6-3
D: TRBD1
CDR3: CASSYGDRGRQFF
DNA: TGTGCCAGCAGTTACGGGGACAGGGGCCGGCAGTTCTTC

J: TRBJ2-7
length: 15
size: -
V: TRBV27
D: -
CDR3: CASSLGAGVEYEQYF
DNA: TGTGCCAGCAGTTTAGGGGCAGGGGTCGAATACGAGCAGTACTTC

J: TRBJ1-1
length: 14
size: -
V: TRBV4-1
D: -
CDR3: CASSPLQLQTEAFF
DNA: TGCGCCAGCAGCCCCCTGCAGTTGCAAACTGAAGCTTTCTTT

J: TRBJ1-2
length: 17
size: -
V: TRBV5-1
D: -
CDR3: CASSLGVGQGGIYGYTF
DNA: TGCGCCAGCAGCTTGGGCGTGGGACAAGGGGGTATCTATGGCTACACCTTC